These 13 T cell receptor beta chains were all obtained from the same sample, sequenced in a study of blood T cell repertoires in COVID-19. The table came from immunoSEQ multiplex PCR; TCRdb's copy has only in-frame clones and leaves some out. This sample has more than 200,000 clones, with around 84% found just once. The sample taken for sequencing was peripheral blood. Source of these receptors: a man aged 55 to 70 with acute or convalescent COVID-19.

This chain links TRBV27 with TRBJ2-5, with 10 bases that match TRBD2. The CDR3 has 14 residues. The trim removed 6 bases at V and 2 bases at J, leaving 3 bases unmatched. CDR1 is MNHEY, CDR2 SMNVEV, per germline (reference sequence). The CDR3 region has the DNA TGTGCCAGCAGCTGGACTAGCGGTCAAGAGACCCAGTACTTC. This gives the protein CASSWTSGQETQYF.

The J gene is TRBJ2-1, the V gene TRBV7-8; TRBD1 aligns across 8 bases. Germline CDR1 and CDR2: SGHVS and FQNEAQ. The ends lost 4 bases at V and 2 bases at J; junction bases unmatched: 19. The CDR3 contains 20 residues. The CDR3 loop reads CASSWDPQGVKRPPYNEQFF. CDR3 DNA sequence: TGTGCCAGCAGCTGGGACCCACAGGGGGTGAAGCGGCCGCCCTACAATGAGCAGTTCTTC.

The chain links TRBV11-2 to TRBJ1-1; D is ambiguous. Germline CDR1 reads SGHAT; CDR2 reads FQNNGV. The CDR3 sequence is 14 residues long. Trimming took off 1 base at V and 0 bases at J, with 6 bases between the two ends. CDR3 nucleotides: TGTGCCAGCAGCTTAGGAGGTTTGAACACTGAAGCTTTCTTT. Protein sequence: CASSLGGLNTEAFF.

The rearrangement links TRBV5-6 to TRBJ2-1; a possible D gene is TRBD1 (5 bases). The CDR3 length is 11 residues. The germline gives CDR1 SGHDT, CDR2 YYEEEE. Trimming pared 2 bases from V and 10 bases from J, leaving 7 bases between. DNA for the CDR3: TGTGCCAGCAGCTTCGACAGAGAGCAGTTCTTC. Its translation is CASSFDREQFF.

This clone was observed once. The chain links TRBV28 to TRBJ2-5; D uncertain. The CDR3 covers 13 residues. Trimming took off 6 bases at V and 4 bases at J, with 12 bases between the two ends. Germline V lookup: CDR1 MDHEN, CDR2 SYDVKM. CDR3 coding DNA: TGTGCCAGCAGCTCTGACTCTCTAGAGACCCAGTACTTC. Translated: CASSSDSLETQYF.

The rearrangement uses TRBV27 and TRBJ1-1, with D unclear. V lost 5 bases and J lost 1, with 8 bases in between. Looked up from germline, CDR1 is MNHEY and CDR2 is SMNVEV (reference sequence). This CDR3 has 13 amino acids. CDR3 region: CASSINRNTEAFF. In nucleotides, the CDR3 is TGTGCCAGCAGTATAAATAGGAACACTGAAGCTTTCTTT.

The chain employs TRBV20-1 and TRBJ2-3; D might be TRBD2 (6 bases). V lost 3 bases and J lost 0, with 10 bases in between. CDR1 DFQATT and CDR2 SNEGSKA come from the germline V gene (reference sequence). The CDR3 covers 14 residues. The CDR3 here is CSASKRVSTDTQYF. The CDR3 coding sequence is TGCAGTGCTAGTAAGCGGGTGAGCACAGATACGCAGTATTTT.

The J gene is TRBJ1-2, the V gene TRBV2, with a weak D call TRBD1 (6 bases). Germline V gene data show CDR1 as SNHLY and CDR2 as FYNNEI. V lost 6 bases, J lost 4 bases, and 15 bases lay in between. This CDR3 has 14 amino acids. The CDR3 protein is CASSTGMGPYGYTF. In nucleotides, the CDR3 is TGTGCCAGCAGCACAGGGATGGGGCCCTATGGCTACACCTTC.

The chain couples TRBV7-6 to TRBJ2-1; D may be TRBD2 (5 bases). Germline V gene lookup returns CDR1 SGHVS and CDR2 FNYEAQ. Trimming removed 2 bases at V and 4 bases at J, with 12 bases between. There are 15 residues in the CDR3. CDR3 region: CASSLTNGRYNEQFF. The CDR3 DNA is TGTGCCAGCAGCTTAACAAATGGGAGATACAATGAGCAGTTCTTC.

In this sample, this clone turned up a few times. The CDR3 sequence: CASSEAARYTEAFF. The CDR3 DNA is TGTGCCAGCAGTGAAGCAGCCAGGTACACTGAAGCTTTCTTT. This chain links TRBV6-1 with TRBJ1-1; D is unresolved. V was shortened by 0 bases and J by 3 bases, with 8 bases between the two germline ends. The CDR3 is made up of 14 amino acids. Germline V gene lookup returns CDR1 MNHNS and CDR2 SASEGT.

The J gene is TRBJ2-5, the V gene TRBV11-3; D is ambiguous. The V gene's germline CDR1 is SGHNT and CDR2 YENEEA. The CDR3 spans 15 residues. The V gene lost 2 bases and the J gene lost 5 bases, with 15 bases spanning the gap. This CDR3 is CASSLSNGLLETQYF. The DNA for the CDR3 is TGTGCCAGCAGCTTATCGAATGGGCTGCTGGAGACCCAGTACTTC.

This rearrangement joins TRBV7-2 to TRBJ2-7; D is perhaps TRBD2 (5 bases). The length of the CDR3 is 15 residues. Looked up from germline, CDR1 is SGHTA and CDR2 is FQGNSA. V was cut by 8 bases and J by 0 bases, with 17 bases left in between. The CDR3 here is CASGSPRGSSYEQYF. The CDR3 DNA reads TGTGCCAGCGGATCCCCGAGAGGGAGCTCCTACGAGCAGTACTTC. The variable domain in full, completed from reference TRBV7-2 and TRBJ2-7, reads GAGVSQSPSNKVTEKGKDVELRCDPISGHTALYWYRQSLGQGLEFLIYFQGNSAPDKSGLPSDRFSAERTGGSVSTLTIQRTQQEDSAVYLCASGSPRGSSYEQYFGPGTRLTVT.

Only one count was recorded for this clone. The chain has TRBV27 and TRBJ2-4, with 7 bases that match TRBD1. Germline V gives CDR1 MNHEY, CDR2 SMNVEV (reference sequence). This CDR3 has 17 residues. V lost 5 bases to trimming and J lost 0 bases; unmatched junction nucleotides: 10. In DNA form, the CDR3 reads TGTGCCAGCAGTGAAACAGGGGACAACCTAGCCAAAAACATTCAGTACTTC. This gives the protein CASSETGDNLAKNIQYF.